Listed below are T cell receptor beta chains from one sample, sequenced in a study of CD8 T cells in ankylosing spondylitis. TCRdb reanalysed the 5' RACE reads using MiXCR and keeps one entry per CDR3 protein. This table has roughly 250,000 distinct CDR3 sequences, about 10% appearing once. Material for sequencing was blood, either unsorted or a sorted T cell fraction (not recorded which). The receptors were gathered from a male donor with ankylosing spondylitis or in good health (not recorded which). The CDR3 runs from the conserved cysteine through the conserved F or W.

TRBV20-1 CSGLQGVNTEAFF
TRBV6-5 CASSYNGPMNTEAFF
TRBV12-3/TRBV12-4 CASSLRPGANTEAFF
TRBV6-1 CASSPRTGDNEQFF
TRBV20-1 CSVTGDHTEAFF
TRBV4-2 CASSQDWEGDGYTF
TRBV20-1 CSARGSTIDSNQPQHF
TRBV20-1 CSADDGSSYNEQFF
TRBV10-3 CAISEGTGTTF
TRBV12-3/TRBV12-4 CASSPLTSPSSYEQYF
TRBV4-1 CASSQERGYIQYF
TRBV12-3/TRBV12-4 CASSLQTTGPTEAFF
TRBV3-1 CASSQTLPPHYEQYF
TRBV6-5 CASSYSLGLLSTDTQYF
TRBV18 CASSPGQHQEQFF
TRBV5-5 CASSGGIGRSPLHF
TRBV20-1 CSASGGTSTDTQYF
TRBV5-1 CASSFTQRDTEAFF
TRBV6-5 CASSSRGLTNTGELFF
TRBV29-1 CSVRDSSLGSPLHF
TRBV3-1 CASSQDTGHREKLFF
TRBV12-3/TRBV12-4 CASSLGLAGGLDTQYF
TRBV7-2 CASSGGTGSYEQYF
TRBV27 CASSVDRTVETQYF
TRBV5-4 CASSLGSQITNTEAFF
TRBV10-3 CAISDIPAGEYEQYF
TRBV6-2/TRBV6-3 CASSQPQGWTEAFF
TRBV27 CASSFGTGNNQPQHF
TRBV10-3 CAISESKLASNNEQFF
TRBV20-1 CSASHRPELAPVYEQYF
TRBV5-4 CASSLVGREETQYF
TRBV29-1 CSVPGGADTQYF
TRBV20-1 CSAFRGFSTDTQYF
TRBV4-2 CASSQAPAGTPETQYF
TRBV3-1 CASSQEGGDSRSPLHF
TRBV2 CASSTPPGSTDTQYF
TRBV9 CASSGAGDNEQFF
TRBV27 CASSFNGEDGVISTDTQYF
TRBV23-1 CASSQGGGQDQPQHF
TRBV4-1 CASSQEWYKVRENNEQFF
TRBV9 CASSVAAGAQETQYF
TRBV6-5 CASISQETQYF
TRBV12-3/TRBV12-4 CASSQGREGLGEQYF
TRBV4-1 CASSQVTSPLNTIYF
TRBV27 CASSSRDSFGYGYTF
TRBV20-1 CSARDKGETQYF
TRBV5-1 CASSLWGQGDPYEQYF
TRBV20-1 CSARDDRDYGYTF
TRBV30 CAWRVTGGSTAFF
TRBV29-1 CSASPQATGELFF
TRBV4-1 CASSQDRTSGDRDTQYF
TRBV5-1 CASSPLATGGGNTGELFF
TRBV6-5 CASSYSFGQGIEQYF
TRBV30 CAWSVLGGEQFF
TRBV7-6 CASSSPDLMVYNEQFF
TRBV11-2 CASSEQPTTEAFF